Below are 7 T cell receptor beta chains sequenced from a single sample in a study of T-cell reconstitution after alpha-beta-depleted transplantation in children (dated by TCRdb to the mid-2010s). Receptor libraries were prepared by PCR. Data came from an Illumina HiSeq 2500. TCR library preparation used molecular barcoding, with unique molecular identifiers applied to normalize quantification of the TCRbeta repertoire. The public reads were quality trimmed at Q25 with fastp and then assembled into clones with MiXCR by TCRdb, keeping productive beta chains. Every distinct CDR3 protein forms one entry, paired with its most common genes and DNA. In all, the sample holds 420,000 or so distinct CDR3 sequences, and approximately 11% of those were seen once. The leading ten clones occupy approximately 5% of the sample. Sequenced here: PBMCs from the stem cell graft donor, sampled from the stem cell graft. These receptors were obtained from a human donor who donated a stem cell graft to a child with acute myeloid leukemia.

J is TRBJ2-7 and V is TRBV12-3 or TRBV12-4; 8 bases agree with TRBD1. J lost 7 bases, V lost 5 bases, and 13 bases had no gene match. The length of the CDR3 is 15 residues. CDR3 sequence reads: CASSTTGQGRREQYF. The CDR3 DNA is TGTGCCAGCAGTACGACCGGACAGGGTCGACGAGAGCAGTACTTC.

This clonotype was counted many times. This chain joins TRBV7-8 and TRBJ2-1, with D tentatively TRBD2 (6 bases). From germline, CDR1 is SGHVS and CDR2 FQNEAQ. V was clipped by 1 base and J by 4 bases, with 11 bases between them. CDR3 length equals 15 residues. CDR3 in amino acids: CASSLEGLNYNEQFF. DNA for the CDR3: TGTGCCAGCAGCTTAGAGGGACTTAATTACAATGAGCAGTTCTTC.

This clonotype has more than one count but fewer than ten. The CDR3 sequence is CSAPTGANQPQHF. CDR3 nucleotides: TGCAGTGCTCCGACAGGGGCAAATCAGCCCCAGCATTTT. The chain uses TRBV20-1 and TRBJ1-5, with TRBD1 matching over 8 bases. CDR1 and CDR2 (germline): DFQATT, SNEGSKA (reference sequence). The CDR3 is 13 residues long. After removal of 5 bases from V and 4 bases from J, the junction contained 4 bases not matched to a gene.

This clonotype was counted only a few times. The rearrangement joins TRBV2 to TRBJ1-1; D not certain. Germline CDR1 is SNHLY and CDR2 is FYNNEI. V was clipped by 2 bases and J by 1 base, with 14 bases between them. The CDR3 consists of 16 residues. CDR3: CASSEFAGRRNTEAFF. The CDR3 DNA reads TGTGCCAGCAGTGAATTCGCCGGCAGGAGGAACACTGAAGCTTTCTTT.

This clonotype showed up many times. V and J are TRBV3-1 and TRBJ2-1, with 11 bases lining up with TRBD2. Per germline, CDR1 LGHDT and CDR2 YNNKEL (reference sequence). The CDR3 has 15 amino acids. V was clipped by 4 bases and J by 4 bases; unmatched bases: 3. The CDR3 region has the DNA TGTGCCAGCAGCCCACTAGCGGGAGTGTACAATGAGCAGTTCTTC. Translation gives CASSPLAGVYNEQFF.

This clonotype was seen a few times. It is likely a read error, because the conserved phenylalanine at the end of the CDR3 is missing. The DNA is omitted, as the CDR3 cannot be located on it reliably, and the CDR3 follows TCRdb's listing. The V call is TRBV30, the J call TRBJ2-1; the table assigns TRBD2, which was not confirmed against the DNA. Germline V gene lookup returns CDR1 GTSNPN and CDR2 SVGIG (reference sequence). The CDR3 is made up of 13 amino acids, end residues included. CDR3 sequence reads: CAWSAPGLAGGIV.

A few counts support this clonotype. The CDR3 region has the DNA TGCAGTGCTATAGCTAGGACCAGCGGGGAGCTGTTTTTT. It yields the protein CSAIARTSGELFF. The V gene is TRBV20-1, the J gene TRBJ2-2; unclear D gene. Trimming took off 4 bases at V and 7 bases at J, with 13 bases between the two ends. Looked up from germline, CDR1 is DFQATT and CDR2 is SNEGSKA (reference sequence). The CDR3 is 13 residues long.